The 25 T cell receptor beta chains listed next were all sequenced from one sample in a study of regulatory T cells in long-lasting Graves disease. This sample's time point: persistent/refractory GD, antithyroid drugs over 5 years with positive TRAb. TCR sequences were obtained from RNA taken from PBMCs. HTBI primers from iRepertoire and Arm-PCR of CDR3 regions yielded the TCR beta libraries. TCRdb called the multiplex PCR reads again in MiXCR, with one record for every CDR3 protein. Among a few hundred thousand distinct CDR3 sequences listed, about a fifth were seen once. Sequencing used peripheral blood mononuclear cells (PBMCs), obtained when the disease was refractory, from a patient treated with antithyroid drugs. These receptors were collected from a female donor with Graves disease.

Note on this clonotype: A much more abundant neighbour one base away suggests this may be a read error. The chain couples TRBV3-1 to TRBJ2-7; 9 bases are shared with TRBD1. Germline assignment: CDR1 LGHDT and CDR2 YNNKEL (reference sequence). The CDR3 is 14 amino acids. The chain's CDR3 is CTSSRTGVSYEQYF. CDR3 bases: TGTACCAGCAGTCGGACAGGGGTCTCCTACGAGCAGTACTTC.

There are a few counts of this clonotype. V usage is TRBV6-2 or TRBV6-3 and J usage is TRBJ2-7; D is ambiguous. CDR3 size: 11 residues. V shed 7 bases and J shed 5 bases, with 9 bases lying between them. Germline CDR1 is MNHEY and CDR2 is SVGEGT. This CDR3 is CASTRWNEQYF. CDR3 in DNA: TGTGCCAGCACCCGGTGGAACGAGCAGTACTTC.

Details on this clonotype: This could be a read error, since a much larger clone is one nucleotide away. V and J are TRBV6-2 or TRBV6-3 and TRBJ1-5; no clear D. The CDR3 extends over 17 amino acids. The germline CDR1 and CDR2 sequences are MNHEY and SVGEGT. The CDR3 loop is CASSEGRLGMRYQLQHF. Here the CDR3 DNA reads TGTGCCAGCAGTGAAGGTCGGTTAGGGATGCGCTATCAGCTCCAGCATTTT.

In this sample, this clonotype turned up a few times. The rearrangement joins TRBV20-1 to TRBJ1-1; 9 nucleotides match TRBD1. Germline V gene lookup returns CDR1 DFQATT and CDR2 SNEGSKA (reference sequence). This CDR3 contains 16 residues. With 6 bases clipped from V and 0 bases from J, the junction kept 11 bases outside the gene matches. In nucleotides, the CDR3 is TGCAGTGCCCTAGGACAGGGGACGGAGCTGAACACTGAAGCTTTCTTT. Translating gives CSALGQGTELNTEAFF.

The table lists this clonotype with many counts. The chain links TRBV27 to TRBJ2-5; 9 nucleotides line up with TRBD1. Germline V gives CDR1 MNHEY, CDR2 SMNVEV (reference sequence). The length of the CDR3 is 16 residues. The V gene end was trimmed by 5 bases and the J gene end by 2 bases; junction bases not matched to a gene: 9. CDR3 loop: CASSPEGQGLQETQYF. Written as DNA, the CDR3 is TGTGCCAGCAGTCCCGAGGGACAGGGATTGCAAGAGACCCAGTACTTC.

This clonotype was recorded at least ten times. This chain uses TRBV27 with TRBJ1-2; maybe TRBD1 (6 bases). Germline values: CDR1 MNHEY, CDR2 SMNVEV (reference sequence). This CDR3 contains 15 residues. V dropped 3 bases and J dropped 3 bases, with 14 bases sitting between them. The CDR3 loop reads CASSLGGALDYGYTF. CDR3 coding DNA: TGTGCCAGCAGTTTGGGGGGGGCGCTGGACTATGGCTACACCTTC.

CDR3 amino acids: CAWSSTNYGYTF. Here the CDR3 DNA reads TGTGCCTGGAGTTCGACTAACTATGGCTACACCTTC. The chain recombines TRBV30 with TRBJ1-2, with no clear D. Germline V gene lookup returns CDR1 GTSNPN and CDR2 SVGIG (reference sequence). This CDR3 contains 12 residues. Between the trimmed V and J ends, which lost 2 bases and 0 bases, there was a span of 4 bases. Variable domain in full (rest from reference TRBV30 and TRBJ1-2): SQTIHQWPATLVQPVGSPLSLECTVEGTSNPNLYWYRQAAGRGLQLLFYSVGIGQISSEVPQNLSASRPQDRQFILSSKKLLLSDSGFYLCAWSSTNYGYTFGSGTRLTVV.

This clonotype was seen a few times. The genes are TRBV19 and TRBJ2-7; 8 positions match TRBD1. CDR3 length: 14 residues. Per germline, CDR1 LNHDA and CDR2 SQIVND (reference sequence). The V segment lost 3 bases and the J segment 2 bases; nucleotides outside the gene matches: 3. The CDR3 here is CASSIQGATYEQYF. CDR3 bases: TGTGCCAGTAGTATCCAGGGGGCGACCTACGAGCAGTACTTC.

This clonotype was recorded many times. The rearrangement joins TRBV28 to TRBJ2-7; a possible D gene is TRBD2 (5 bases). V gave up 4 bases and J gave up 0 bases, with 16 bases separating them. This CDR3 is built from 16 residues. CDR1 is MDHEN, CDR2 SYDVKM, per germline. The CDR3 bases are TGTGCCAGCAGTTCTACCGGGAAACATAGCTCCTACGAGCAGTACTTC. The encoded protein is CASSSTGKHSSYEQYF.

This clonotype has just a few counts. CDR3 region: CAWTKGGSPEAFF. The CDR3 DNA follows: TGTGCCTGGACCAAGGGAGGGAGTCCTGAAGCTTTCTTT. The chain couples TRBV30 to TRBJ1-1; D not resolved. Germline CDR1 reads GTSNPN; CDR2 reads SVGIG (reference sequence). The CDR3 contains 13 residues. Trimming shortened V by 4 bases and J by 6 bases, and 15 bases separated the two germline ends.

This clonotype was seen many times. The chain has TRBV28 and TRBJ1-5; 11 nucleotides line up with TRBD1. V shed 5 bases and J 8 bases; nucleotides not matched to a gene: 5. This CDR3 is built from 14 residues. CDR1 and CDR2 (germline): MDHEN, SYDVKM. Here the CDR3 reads CASSGTGGIKPQHF. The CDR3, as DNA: TGTGCCAGCAGTGGGACAGGGGGAATCAAGCCCCAGCATTTT.

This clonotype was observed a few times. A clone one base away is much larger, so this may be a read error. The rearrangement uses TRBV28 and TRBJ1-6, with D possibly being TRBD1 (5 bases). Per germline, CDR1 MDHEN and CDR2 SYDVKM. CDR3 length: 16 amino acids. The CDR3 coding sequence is TGTGCCAGCAGGGGGGTACTAAGCTCCTATAATTCACCCCACCACTTT. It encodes CASRGVLSSYNSPHHF.

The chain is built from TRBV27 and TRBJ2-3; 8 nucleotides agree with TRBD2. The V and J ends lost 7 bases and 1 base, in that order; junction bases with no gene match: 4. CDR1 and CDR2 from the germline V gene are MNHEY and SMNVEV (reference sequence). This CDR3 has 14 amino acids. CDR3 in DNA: TGTGCCAGCATGATGCGGGGGGGCACAGATACGCAGTATTTT. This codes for CASMMRGGTDTQYF.

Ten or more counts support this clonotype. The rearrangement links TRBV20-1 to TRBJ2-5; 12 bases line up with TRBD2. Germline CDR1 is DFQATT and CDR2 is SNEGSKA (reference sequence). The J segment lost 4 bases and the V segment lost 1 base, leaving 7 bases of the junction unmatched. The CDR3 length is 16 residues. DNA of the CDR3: TGCAGTGCTAGAGTGGCTAGCGGGGGGGCCGGAGAGACCCAGTACTTC. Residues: CSARVASGGAGETQYF.

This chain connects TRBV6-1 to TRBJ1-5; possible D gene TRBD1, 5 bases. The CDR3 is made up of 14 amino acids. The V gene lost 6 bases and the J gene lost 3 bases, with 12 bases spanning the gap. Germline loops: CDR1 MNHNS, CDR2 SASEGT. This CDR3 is CASSQGALNQPQHF. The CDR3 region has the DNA TGTGCCAGCAGCCAAGGGGCGCTCAATCAGCCCCAGCATTTT.

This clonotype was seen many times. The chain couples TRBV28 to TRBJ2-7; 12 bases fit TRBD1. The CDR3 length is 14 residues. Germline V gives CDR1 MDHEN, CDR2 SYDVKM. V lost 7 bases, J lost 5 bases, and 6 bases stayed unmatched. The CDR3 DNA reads TGTGCCAGCAAGGGACAGGGGGCGTTTAACGAGCAGTACTTC. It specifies CASKGQGAFNEQYF. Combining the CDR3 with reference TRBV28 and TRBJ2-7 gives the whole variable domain DVKVTQSSRYLVKRTGEKVFLECVQDMDHENMFWYRQDPGLGLRLIYFSYDVKMKEKGDIPEGYSVSREKKERFSLILESASTNQTSMYLCASKGQGAFNEQYFGPGTRLTVT.

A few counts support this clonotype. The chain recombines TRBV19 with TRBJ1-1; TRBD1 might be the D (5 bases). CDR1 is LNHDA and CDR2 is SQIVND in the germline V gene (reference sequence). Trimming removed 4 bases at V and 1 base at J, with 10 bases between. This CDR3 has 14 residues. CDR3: CASSRDGENTEAFF. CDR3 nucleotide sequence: TGTGCCAGTAGTAGGGACGGAGAGAACACTGAAGCTTTCTTT.

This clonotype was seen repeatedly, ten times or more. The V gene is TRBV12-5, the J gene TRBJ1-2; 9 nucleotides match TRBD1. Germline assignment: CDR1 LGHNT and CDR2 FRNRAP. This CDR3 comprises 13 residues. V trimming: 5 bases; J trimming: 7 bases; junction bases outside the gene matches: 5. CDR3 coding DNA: TGTGCTAGTGGTATGGGGACAGGGTTTGGCTACACCTTC. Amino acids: CASGMGTGFGYTF.

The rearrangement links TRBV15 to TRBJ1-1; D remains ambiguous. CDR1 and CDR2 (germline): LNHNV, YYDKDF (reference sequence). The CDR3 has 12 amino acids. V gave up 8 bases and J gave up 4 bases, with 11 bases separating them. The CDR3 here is CATGSRGTEAFF. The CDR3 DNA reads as TGTGCCACCGGATCGCGGGGCACTGAAGCTTTCTTT.

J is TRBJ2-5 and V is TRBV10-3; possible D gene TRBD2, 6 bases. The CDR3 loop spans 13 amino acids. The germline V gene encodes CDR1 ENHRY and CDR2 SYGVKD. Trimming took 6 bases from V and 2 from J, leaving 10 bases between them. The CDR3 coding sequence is TGTGCCATCAGAGAGGGAGGTCAAGAGACCCAGTACTTC. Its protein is CAIREGGQETQYF.

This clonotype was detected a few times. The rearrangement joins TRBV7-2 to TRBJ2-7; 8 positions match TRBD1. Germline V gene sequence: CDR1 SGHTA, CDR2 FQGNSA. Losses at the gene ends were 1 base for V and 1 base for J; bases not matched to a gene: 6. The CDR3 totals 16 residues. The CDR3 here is CASSLGAQGASYEQYF. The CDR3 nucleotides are TGTGCCAGCAGCTTAGGGGCCCAGGGGGCTTCCTACGAGCAGTACTTC. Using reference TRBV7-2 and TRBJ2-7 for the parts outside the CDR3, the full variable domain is GAGVSQSPSNKVTEKGKDVELRCDPISGHTALYWYRQSLGQGLEFLIYFQGNSAPDKSGLPSDRFSAERTGGSVSTLTIQRTQQEDSAVYLCASSLGAQGASYEQYFGPGTRLTVT.

CDR3 bases: TGCGCCAGCAGTTCCCAGGCTAACTATGGCTACACCTTC. Residues: CASSSQANYGYTF. The V and J genes are TRBV5-1 and TRBJ1-2; D is uncertain. CDR1 and CDR2 (germline): SGHRS, YFSETQ. CDR3 length equals 13 residues. The V end was cut by 5 bases, the J end by 0 bases, with 8 bases between.

DNA for the CDR3: TGTGCCAGCACAGGGAGTTACCAAGAGACCCAGTACTTC. As protein: CASTGSYQETQYF. The V and J genes are TRBV10-3 and TRBJ2-5; D possibly corresponds to TRBD1 (6 bases). Germline assignment: CDR1 ENHRY and CDR2 SYGVKD. Trimming cost V 10 bases and J 0 bases, with 12 bases left between them. This CDR3 has 13 amino acids.

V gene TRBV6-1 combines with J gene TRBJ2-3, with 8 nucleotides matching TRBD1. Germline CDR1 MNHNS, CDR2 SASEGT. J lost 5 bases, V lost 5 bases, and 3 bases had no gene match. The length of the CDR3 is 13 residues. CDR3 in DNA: TGTGCCAGCAGTCTGACAGGGGAAGATACGCAGTATTTT. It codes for CASSLTGEDTQYF.

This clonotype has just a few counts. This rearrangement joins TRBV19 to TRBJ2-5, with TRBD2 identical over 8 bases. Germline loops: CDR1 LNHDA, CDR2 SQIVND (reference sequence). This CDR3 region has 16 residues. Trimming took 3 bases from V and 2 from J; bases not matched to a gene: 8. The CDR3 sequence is CASSIGAGGEQETQYF. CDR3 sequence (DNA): TGTGCCAGTAGTATCGGGGCCGGGGGGGAACAAGAGACCCAGTACTTC.